The present T cell receptor beta chain was sequenced within a study of blood T cells in healthy people across ages. With a J-beta primer mix and a sample-barcoded 5' primer, a second PCR ran about 7 to 12 cycles. TCRdb itself ran the 5' RACE reads through MiXCR, one entry per CDR3 protein. Here the sample spans 790,000 or so distinct CDR3 sequences, roughly 50% being singletons. Note on this clonotype: The antigen is unknown.

Donor samples were obtained from healthy Caucasian individuals from Russia, aged 6 to 90. Notes on the study in general: Both higher diversity and more naive CD4+ cells marked long-lived donors when set against aged donors. In older individuals, TCR beta diversity per million T cells was lower, falling roughly linearly with age.

The CDR3 has 16 amino acids. CDR1 SGHVS and CDR2 FQNEAQ come from the germline V gene. V dropped 3 bases and J dropped 3; count of bases not matched to a gene: 9. The chain employs TRBV7-8 and TRBJ2-7; 9 nucleotides align to TRBD1. The specimen was blood. The TCR comes from a middle-aged man in good health. Here the CDR3 reads CASSFLTGGVGYEQYF. In DNA form, the CDR3 reads TGTGCCAGCAGCTTCCTGACAGGGGGTGTAGGCTACGAGCAGTACTTC.